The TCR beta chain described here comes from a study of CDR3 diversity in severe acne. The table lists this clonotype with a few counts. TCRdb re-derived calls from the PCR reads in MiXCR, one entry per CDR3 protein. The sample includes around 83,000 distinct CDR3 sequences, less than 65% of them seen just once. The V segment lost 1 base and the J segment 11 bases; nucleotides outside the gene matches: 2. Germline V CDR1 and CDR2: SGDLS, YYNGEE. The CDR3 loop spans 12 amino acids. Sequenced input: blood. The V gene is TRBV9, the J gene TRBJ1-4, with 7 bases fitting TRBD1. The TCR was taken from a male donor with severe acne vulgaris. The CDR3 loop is CASSVQGGKLFF. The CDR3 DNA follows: TGTGCCAGCAGCGTACAGGGGGGGAAACTGTTTTTT.